The T cell receptor (beta chain) described here comes from a study of cytomegalovirus exposure and HLA in healthy donors. Broader study findings: An analysis that was carried out later associated approximately 17,000 TCR beta sequences with HLA alleles at 0.05 false discovery rate. Reportedly, HLA-A and HLA-B alleles of most subjects were accurately predicted from TCR beta. Reports credit the classifier with highly specific, highly sensitive diagnosis of cytomegalovirus status.

Points on this clone: Its antigen is not known.

13 Jbeta primers and 60 Vbeta primers were used for the PCR. In the original analysis: Roughly 11 million of the roughly 77 million unique TCR beta chains counted in a later analysis were shared. Sequencing was performed with immunoSEQ multiplex PCR; in TCRdb, only in-frame clones are kept and a portion is missing. The D gene and trimming were derived from the DNA, and the V and J assignments and clone size from that table. The sample has around 70,000 clones; the top ten hold about 0.76%. The sequenced sample consisted of PBMCs. This TCR came from a boy between 5 and 17 years old in good health and CMV-seronegative.

The CDR3 region is CASSQDRVLAGGEQFF. CDR3 DNA: TGCGCCAGCAGCCAAGATCGAGTTCTAGCGGGGGGTGAGCAGTTCTTC. The chain combines TRBV4-3 with TRBJ2-1; 11 nucleotides agree with TRBD2. The CDR3 covers 16 residues. Germline V gene sequence: CDR1 LGHNA, CDR2 YSLEER. V gave up 0 bases and J gave up 9 bases; unmatched junction bases: 7.